The subject of this entry is one T cell receptor beta chain. What it binds is not known. This sample is drawn from a study of cytomegalovirus exposure and HLA in healthy donors. Study results and caveats: A few of the chains that were CMV-associated were confirmed in vitro to be specific for CMV antigens.

PCR primers comprised 60 Vbeta and 13 Jbeta primers. Produced via immunoSEQ multiplex PCR; TCRdb's table is partial and in-frame only. The table has about 130,000 clones, roughly 82% seen once; the top ten hold about 2.5%. Per the germline V gene, CDR1 is GTSNPN and CDR2 is SVGIG (reference sequence). V was pared by 3 bases and J by 4 bases, with 22 bases between. The CDR3 spans 17 residues. The specimen sequenced was PBMCs. The origin of this receptor is a man aged 45-65 years in good health and CMV-seronegative. This sequence joins TRBV30 and TRBJ2-1, with D maybe TRBD2 (7 bases). The CDR3 coding sequence is TGTGCCTGGAGCCCGGGGGACAACCGGGGGGCTTACAATGAGCAGTTCTTC. This codes for CAWSPGDNRGAYNEQFF.